This is a list of T cell receptor beta chains from one sample in a study of PD-L1 blockade in urothelial cancer. Sequencing used immunoSEQ multiplex PCR; TCRdb keeps in-frame clones, though not all of them. The sample contains around 110,000 clones, roughly 89% of which appear only once. The starting material was PBMCs, obtained around atezolizumab (anti-PD-L1) treatment. All receptors derive from a man in his fifties or sixties with urothelial cancer. The CDR3 runs from the conserved cysteine through the conserved F or W. The D gene is left open where the match is weak. Size is omitted from some rows. Given values are once, few, many or a class for expanded clones.

>TRBV29-1|TRBJ2-7|TRBD2|-
TGCAGCGTCCATCTAGCGGGACGCCCATACGAGCAGTACTTC
CSVHLAGRPYEQYF
>TRBV2|TRBJ2-7|TRBD2|-
TGTGCCAGCCTACTAGCGGGCTCGGCCTACGAGCAGTACTTC
CASLLAGSAYEQYF
>TRBV7-9|TRBJ2-7|-|-
TGTGCCAGCAGCTTAACGAGGGAGCCGGCCTACGAGCAGTACTTC
CASSLTREPAYEQYF
>TRBV19|TRBJ2-7|-|-
TGTGCCAGTAGTATAGCCAACGAGCAGTACTTC
CASSIANEQYF
>TRBV7-2|TRBJ2-5|TRBD1|few
TGTGCCAGCAGCTTTGGTCAGGGGGTCCAAGAGACCCAGTACTTC
CASSFGQGVQETQYF
>TRBV7-3|TRBJ1-1|-|-
TGTGCCAGCAGCCTCACAGGGCCGAACACTGAAGCTTTCTTT
CASSLTGPNTEAFF
>TRBV18|TRBJ2-7|TRBD2|-
TGTGCCAGCTCACCAACAGAGCTAGCGGGGCGTATCTCCTACGAGCAGTACTTC
CASSPTELAGRISYEQYF
>TRBV6-5|TRBJ2-2|-|-
TGTGCCAGCAGACTGCCGGGATCCAACACCGGGGAGCTGTTTTTT
CASRLPGSNTGELFF
>TRBV28|TRBJ1-2|-|-
TGTGCCAGCAGTCCCCCGGCGGGGGGCGCTAACTATGGCTACACCTTC
CASSPPAGGANYGYTF
>TRBV20-1|TRBJ2-3|-|-
TGCAGTGCTAGAGACAGAGATACGCAGTATTTT
CSARDRDTQYF
>TRBV7-2|TRBJ2-3|-|once
TGTGCCAGCAGCCCCGGACTATACACAGATACGCAGTATTTT
CASSPGLYTDTQYF
>TRBV30|TRBJ1-5|-|-
TGTGCCTGGAGTCTGGGAGGGAGGAATCAGCCCCAGCATTTT
CAWSLGGRNQPQHF
>TRBV11-2|TRBJ2-3|-|-
TGTGCCAGCAGCCCGGGACAAAAGACTAGCACAGATACGCAGTATTTT
CASSPGQKTSTDTQYF
>TRBV5-5|TRBJ2-5|-|-
TGTGCCAGCAGCTCGTCGAGGTTGGTAGCTGAGACCCAGTACTTC
CASSSSRLVAETQYF
>TRBV4-2|TRBJ1-6|-|-
TGTGCCAGCAGCCAAGAAGGTAGGAGGGCAACTTATTCACCCCTCCACTTT
CASSQEGRRATYSPLHF
>TRBV11-3|TRBJ2-5|TRBD1|-
TGTGCCAGCAGCCCACGGGACAGAAAAGAGACCCAGTACTTC
CASSPRDRKETQYF
>TRBV28|TRBJ1-4|-|-
TGTGCCAGCAGTCTGATAACCCAGGGGAAACTGTTTTTT
CASSLITQGKLFF
>TRBV23-1|TRBJ2-2|TRBD1|-
TGCGCCAGCAGTCAATCAAGGACAGGGGTATGTACCGGGGAGCTGTTTTTT
CASSQSRTGVCTGELFF
>TRBV2|TRBJ2-1|-|-
TGTGCCAGCAGAGTTTCACAGGGTAGCCCCTACAATGAGCAGTTCTTC
CASRVSQGSPYNEQFF
>TRBV5-1|TRBJ2-3|-|-
TGCGCCAGCAGCTCCGACTCTTGGCGAGTCCCAGATACGCAGTATTTT
CASSSDSWRVPDTQYF
>TRBV18|TRBJ2-5|-|-
TGTGCCAGCTCACCAGGGGCTATGGAGACCCAGTACTTC
CASSPGAMETQYF
>TRBV30|TRBJ2-7|TRBD2|-
TGTGCCTGGAGGTCTAGCGGGAGGTCTATCGAGCAGTACTTC
CAWRSSGRSIEQYF
>TRBV5-6|TRBJ1-2|TRBD1|-
TGTGCCAGCAGCTCATTAATCGGGACAGGGGATGGCTACACCTTC
CASSSLIGTGDGYTF
>TRBV6-1|TRBJ1-5|-|-
TGTGCCAGCAGTGTATGGTTCGGAGGATATAGCAATCAGCCCCAGCATTTT
CASSVWFGGYSNQPQHF
>TRBV6-5|TRBJ2-7|TRBD2|-
TGTGCCAGCAGTTACTCGCCTAGCGGGACCTCCTACGAGCAGTACTTC
CASSYSPSGTSYEQYF
>TRBV7-9|TRBJ1-1|-|-
TGTGCCAGCAGCTCAATTCGGACAGCCTTGAACACTGAAGCTTTCTTT
CASSSIRTALNTEAFF
>TRBV7-3|TRBJ1-2|-|-
TGTGCCAGCAGCTTAGCGACCGGGGAAGTTGGCTACACCTTC
CASSLATGEVGYTF
>TRBV11-3|TRBJ2-1|TRBD2|-
TGTGCCAGCAGCCCGACTAGCGGGGGCTACAATGAGCAGTTCTTC
CASSPTSGGYNEQFF
>TRBV10-2|TRBJ2-1|-|once
TGCGCCAGCAGTGAGCCGAATGGAGAGTACAATGAGCAGTTCTTC
CASSEPNGEYNEQFF
>TRBV28|TRBJ2-1|TRBD2|-
TGTGCCAGCAGTACTCGGGGGGTTGACAATGAGCAGTTCTTC
CASSTRGVDNEQFF
>TRBV18|TRBJ1-2|-|-
TGTGCCAGCTCACCATACGTACTGACAGGCAAGGGTGGCTACACCTTC
CASSPYVLTGKGGYTF
>TRBV5-4|TRBJ2-2|TRBD2|-
TGTGCCAGCAGCTTCTCTACCGGGAGGGGCACCGGGGAGCTGTTTTTT
CASSFSTGRGTGELFF
>TRBV19|TRBJ2-1|-|-
TGTGCCAGTAGTACCCCGGGGTACCACAATGAGCAGTTCTTC
CASSTPGYHNEQFF
>TRBV14|TRBJ1-1|-|-
TGTGCCAGCAGCCTGGGGGGGGGCGGCAACACTGAAGCTTTCTTT
CASSLGGGGNTEAFF
>TRBV5-1|TRBJ2-7|TRBD2|-
TGCGCCAGCAGGACTAGCGGGACCTACGAGCAGTACTTC
CASRTSGTYEQYF
>TRBV19|TRBJ2-2|TRBD1|once
TGTGCCAGTAGGACAGGGGGCTTCACCGGGGAGCTGTTTTTT
CASRTGGFTGELFF
>TRBV6-5|TRBJ2-2|-|-
TGTGCCAGCAGTTACGGCCCAGAGAACACCGGGGAGCTGTTTTTT
CASSYGPENTGELFF
>TRBV2|TRBJ2-1|-|-
TGTGCCAGCAGCGCTACAGACAATGAGCAGTTCTTC
CASSATDNEQFF
>TRBV28|TRBJ1-1|-|-
TGTGCCAGCAGTGCCCAGGGGCTCGGAGCTTTCTTT
CASSAQGLGAFF
>TRBV29-1|TRBJ1-2|TRBD1|-
TGCAGCGTTGAAGGGACCGGGACAGGGATTGGCTACACCTTC
CSVEGTGTGIGYTF
>TRBV6-6|TRBJ2-1|TRBD2|once
TGTGCCAGCAGCCCTTCGGGCGGGGGCGGGGGGGATGAGCAGTTCTTC
CASSPSGGGGGDEQFF
>TRBV28|TRBJ2-4|TRBD2|-
TGTGCCAGCTTAGCGGGGGGGCGTAACATTCAGTACTTC
CASLAGGRNIQYF
>TRBV7-2|TRBJ1-4|-|-
TGTGCCAGCAGCTTAGTCGCGGGGATTAATGAAAAACTGTTTTTT
CASSLVAGINEKLFF
>TRBV7-2|TRBJ2-2|TRBD2|-
TGTGCCAGCAGCTGGGGACTAGCGGGAGGTCCCGGCACCGGGGAGCTGTTTTTT
CASSWGLAGGPGTGELFF
>TRBV5-5|TRBJ1-6|-|-
TGTGCCAGCAGCTCGGAGGGATATTCACCCCTCCACTTT
CASSSEGYSPLHF
>TRBV5-8|TRBJ1-2|-|once
TGTGCCAGCAGCGGGAACAGGGACGGCTACACCTTC
CASSGNRDGYTF
>TRBV5-4|TRBJ2-2|-|-
TGTGCCAGCAGCTTCGGGGGCGGGGAGCTGTTTTTT
CASSFGGGELFF